This T cell receptor (beta chain) was observed in a study of cytomegalovirus exposure and HLA in healthy donors (dated by TCRdb to 2016 to 2017). Broadly, across the study: A later analysis indicated that the roughly 130 validation repertoires were generated on the platform also employed for the roughly 650 repertoires of the first cohort. The study was designed to test whether signatures of past pathogen exposure could be identified by cataloging public T cell receptors. Along with the roughly 700-subject first cohort, a separate validation cohort of roughly 110 different subjects was used. To predict cytomegalovirus infection status, the study brought together high-throughput TCR immunosequencing, statistical association of individual TCRs with disease status, and machine learning.

Separate from the approximately 670-subject first cohort, the validation cohort of 90 to 150 subjects was the group to which the donors belonged. Of note for this clone: Its binding antigen is unknown. Per-nucleotide qualities are absent, and no much larger clonotype sits a single base away.

V is clipped by 11 bases and J by 2 bases, and the sequence between their germline boundaries is 12 bases long. From the cysteine through the phenylalanine, the CDR3 covers 12 amino acids. The kept DNA is CDR3 alone, 36 bases in frame from the first base. Looking up the germline V gene yields CDR1 SGHVS and CDR2 FQNEAQ. The library was prepared using the immunoSEQ multiplex PCR assay. Concerning the study's data processing: A statistical classification framework was built for diagnosing cytomegalovirus status from the catalog of TCR beta chain sequences. As stored in TCRdb, this immuneACCESS dataset retains in-frame rearrangements with V and J assigned. A fraction of the clones does not appear; measured against another copy, unresolved V genes explain less than half of the discrepancy, and the remainder lacks a known reason. The DNA was the basis for D and trimming; V, J and clone size are from that table. The sample data list hundreds of thousands of clones, and over 70% of these were observed just once. Roughly 13% of the sample comes from the top ten.

Summary of the overall study and its limitations: The classifier was reported to diagnose cytomegalovirus status with high specificity and sensitivity in both the original cohort and the validation cohort. A later analysis found that TCRs clustered in the first cohort also tended to co-occur in the roughly 120 validation repertoires, with roughly 95% of cluster scores above 0. In vitro tests confirmed that a few of the cytomegalovirus-associated TCR beta chains recognize cytomegalovirus antigens. While some public TCRs were present in many individuals, most TCR sequences turned up only very rarely across donors. According to the authors, the approach could potentially be generalized to other disease states and immunological phenotypes. The study gave a list of 150 to 200 TCR beta chains associated with cytomegalovirus. The validation cohort had no HLA typing available for a later analysis, so co-occurrence within that cohort was assessed over all 130 or so repertoires.

The receptor was isolated from a woman aged 25-40 years in good health and CMV-seropositive. The sequence is built from TRBV7-8 and TRBJ1-2; the D gene assignment is ambiguous. Sequenced material: PBMCs. In nucleotides, the sequence is TGTGCCGCCCAGTCTGCGAACTATGGCTACACCTTC. It encodes CAAQSANYGYTF.